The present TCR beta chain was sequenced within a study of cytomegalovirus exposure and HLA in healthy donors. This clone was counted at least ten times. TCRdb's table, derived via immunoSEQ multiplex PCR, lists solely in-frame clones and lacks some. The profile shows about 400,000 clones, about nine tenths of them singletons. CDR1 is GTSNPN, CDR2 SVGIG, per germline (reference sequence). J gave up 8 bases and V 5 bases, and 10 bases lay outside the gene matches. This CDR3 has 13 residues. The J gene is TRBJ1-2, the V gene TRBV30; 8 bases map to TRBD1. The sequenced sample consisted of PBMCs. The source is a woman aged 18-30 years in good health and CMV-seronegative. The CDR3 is CAWYRDRPTGYTF. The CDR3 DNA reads TGTGCCTGGTACCGGGACAGGCCGACCGGCTACACCTTC.